The next 18 T cell receptor beta chains were all read from a single sample in a study of cytomegalovirus exposure and HLA in healthy donors. Measured with immunoSEQ multiplex PCR; TCRdb has only the in-frame clones, and not every one. The sample holds approximately 64,000 clones, around 89% seen once. The source material was PBMCs. The receptor source for this set is a woman younger than 30 in good health and CMV-seronegative.

This sequence joins TRBV2 and TRBJ2-1, with 7 bases matching TRBD2. After removal of 8 bases from V and 8 bases from J, the junction contained 15 bases not matched to a gene. CDR1 SNHLY and CDR2 FYNNEI come from the germline V gene. The CDR3 totals 15 residues. The CDR3 coding sequence is TGTGCCAGCCCGCGGGGGACGGACGGGATCGATGAGCAGTTCTTC. Translated, it gives CASPRGTDGIDEQFF.

The CDR3 spells CASSTGLETQYF. The DNA of the CDR3 is TGTGCCAGCAGCACGGGACTGGAGACCCAGTACTTC. The genes are TRBV11-2 and TRBJ2-5, with D possibly matching TRBD2 (6 bases). Germline V gene sequence: CDR1 SGHAT, CDR2 FQNNGV. The CDR3 runs to 12 residues. V dropped 5 bases and J dropped 5 bases, with 9 bases sitting between them.

The chain recombines TRBV27 with TRBJ2-3; 7 bases match TRBD1. CDR3 length equals 16 residues. Germline V lookup: CDR1 MNHEY, CDR2 SMNVEV (reference sequence). V lost 5 bases to trimming and J lost 0 bases; unmatched junction nucleotides: 8. CDR3 bases: TGTGCCAGCAGTCGCTGGACAGGAGCTAGCACAGATACGCAGTATTTT. It is translated as CASSRWTGASTDTQYF.

The chain couples TRBV9 to TRBJ2-1; TRBD2 agrees at 14 bases. The CDR3 covers 17 residues. The germline V gene has CDR1 SGDLS and CDR2 YYNGEE. V trimming: 3 bases; J trimming: 9 bases; junction bases outside the gene matches: 11. This CDR3 reads CASSAGTSGSRMSEQFF. CDR3 in DNA: TGTGCCAGCAGCGCTGGGACTAGCGGGAGTCGCATGAGTGAGCAGTTCTTC.

The gene calls are TRBV5-1 and TRBJ2-1; 7 bases match TRBD1. V shed 3 bases, J shed 3 bases, and the junction held 6 bases outside the gene matches. Germline V gene data show CDR1 as SGHRS and CDR2 as YFSETQ. This CDR3 has 15 residues. The CDR3 coding sequence is TGCGCCAGCAGCTCCAGACAGGGTGACTACAATGAGCAGTTCTTC. As protein: CASSSRQGDYNEQFF.

The rearrangement uses TRBV5-1 and TRBJ2-1, with TRBD2 matching over 11 bases. The V gene's germline CDR1 is SGHRS and CDR2 YFSETQ. There are 14 residues in the CDR3. V was clipped by 1 base and J by 6 bases; unmatched bases: 0. The DNA of the CDR3 is TGCGCCAGCAGCTTGACTAGCGGGAGCAATGAGCAGTTCTTC. The encoded protein is CASSLTSGSNEQFF.

The V and J genes are TRBV5-1 and TRBJ2-7, with D maybe TRBD2 (6 bases). Trimming left V 0 bases short and J 3 bases short, with 10 bases between. The CDR3 loop spans 14 amino acids. Per germline, CDR1 SGHRS and CDR2 YFSETQ. CDR3 in DNA: TGCGCCAGCAGCTTGGGTAGCGGATTCTACGAGCAGTACTTC. It translates to CASSLGSGFYEQYF. Full variable domain (outside the CDR3, taken from reference TRBV5-1 and TRBJ2-7): KAGVTQTPRYLIKTRGQQVTLSCSPISGHRSVSWYQQTPGQGLQFLFEYFSETQRNKGNFPGRFSGRQFSNSRSEMNVSTLELGDSALYLCASSLGSGFYEQYFGPGTRLTVT.

V usage is TRBV2 and J usage is TRBJ2-1, with 11 bases aligning to TRBD1. V was clipped by 6 bases and J by 10 bases; unmatched bases: 5. The CDR3 consists of 13 residues. CDR1 is SNHLY, CDR2 FYNNEI, per germline. DNA for the CDR3: TGTGCCAGCAGAGGACAGGGGGCAAGGGAGCAGTTCTTC. This translates into CASRGQGAREQFF.

The CDR3 region is CASSFWTSGTRSTDTQYF. CDR3 nucleotide sequence: TGTGCCAGCAGCTTTTGGACTAGCGGGACGAGGTCCACAGATACGCAGTATTTT. The chain employs TRBV7-2 and TRBJ2-3; 12 bases align to TRBD2. CDR1 and CDR2 from the germline V gene are SGHTA and FQGNSA. V gave up 3 bases and J gave up 2 bases; unmatched junction bases: 9. The CDR3 totals 18 residues.

The CDR3 region has the DNA TGTGCCACAGCTAGGCAAATCGGGACAGGGGACACCGGGGAGCTGTTTTTT. Its protein product is CATARQIGTGDTGELFF. The chain joins TRBV27 to TRBJ2-2; TRBD1 aligns across 10 bases. Germline trimming cut 10 bases from V and 3 bases from J; bases unmatched to any gene: 14. Germline-derived CDR1 and CDR2 are MNHEY and SMNVEV (reference sequence). This CDR3 region has 17 residues.

The rearrangement links TRBV7-2 to TRBJ1-3; no clear D gene. The germline CDR1 and CDR2 sequences are SGHTA and FQGNSA. The V end lost 0 bases, the J end lost 0 bases, and 6 bases lay between the germline ends. The CDR3 has 15 residues. Here the CDR3 reads CASSLAEFSGNTIYF. The CDR3 DNA reads TGTGCCAGCAGCTTAGCGGAGTTCTCTGGAAACACCATATATTTT.

This rearrangement joins TRBV6-5 to TRBJ2-2; D is undetermined. V lost 0 bases, J lost 0 bases, and 8 bases lay in between. CDR1 and CDR2 from the germline V gene are MNHEY and SVGAGI. This CDR3 is built from 16 residues. The CDR3 reads CASSYSSTANTGELFF. Here the CDR3 DNA reads TGTGCCAGCAGTTACTCGTCTACAGCGAACACCGGGGAGCTGTTTTTT.

This clone was detected once. This chain connects TRBV23-1 to TRBJ2-7, with TRBD2 as a possible D gene (6 bases). TRBV23-1 counts as an open reading frame of uncertain function. V dropped 8 bases and J dropped 3 bases, with 23 bases sitting between them. The CDR3 totals 16 residues. The CDR3 protein is CASFPLFRRAGYEQYF. The CDR3 DNA is TGCGCCAGCTTCCCTCTATTTAGGAGGGCCGGCTACGAGCAGTACTTC.

The V call is TRBV9, the J call TRBJ2-7; 10 bases line up with TRBD1. J gave up 7 bases and V 3 bases, and 10 bases lay outside the gene matches. Germline V lookup: CDR1 SGDLS, CDR2 YYNGEE. The CDR3 sequence is 15 residues long. The CDR3 sequence is CASSARGTGVEEQYF. CDR3 nucleotide sequence: TGTGCCAGCAGCGCGAGGGGGACAGGGGTAGAGGAGCAGTACTTC.

The chain has TRBV10-3 and TRBJ1-2; D not certain. The CDR3 has 16 amino acids. Germline CDR1 is ENHRY and CDR2 is SYGVKD. Trimming stripped 3 bases from V and 1 base from J, with 15 bases between. The CDR3 reads CAISDSSGTNNYGYTF. The CDR3 nucleotides read TGTGCCATCAGTGATTCCTCAGGAACCAATAACTATGGCTACACCTTC.

This clone was detected many times. The genes are TRBV5-1 and TRBJ2-2; D possibly corresponds to TRBD1 (6 bases). The CDR3 loop spans 16 amino acids. Trimming cost V 4 bases and J 0 bases, with 13 bases left between them. The germline V gene has CDR1 SGHRS and CDR2 YFSETQ. This CDR3 is CASSNRTVANTGELFF. The CDR3 coding sequence is TGCGCCAGCAGCAACCGGACAGTCGCGAACACCGGGGAGCTGTTTTTT.

This chain connects TRBV7-8 to TRBJ1-4; 7 nucleotides agree with TRBD1. V gave up 7 bases and J gave up 0 bases; unmatched junction bases: 8. Germline V gene lookup returns CDR1 SGHVS and CDR2 FQNEAQ. This CDR3 has 16 amino acids. For the CDR3, the DNA is TGTGCCAGCACCTCAAACAGGGGCCCAACTAATGAAAAACTGTTTTTT. Translated, it gives CASTSNRGPTNEKLFF. Based on the CDR3 plus reference TRBV7-8 and TRBJ1-4, the full variable domain is GAGVSQSPRYKVAKRGQDVALRCDPISGHVSLFWYQQALGQGPEFLTYFQNEAQLDKSGLPSDRFFAERPEGSVSTLKIQRTQQEDSAVYLCASTSNRGPTNEKLFFGSGTQLSVL.

This chain connects TRBV19 to TRBJ2-4; TRBD2 agrees at 13 bases. Looked up from germline, CDR1 is LNHDA and CDR2 is SQIVND (reference sequence). The CDR3 contains 14 residues. Unmatched junction bases numbered 6, after V lost 10 bases and J lost 6 bases. CDR3 DNA: TGTGCCACGAGGACTAGCGGGAGTTCAAACATTCAGTACTTC. As protein: CATRTSGSSNIQYF.